This T cell receptor (beta chain) came from a study of shared clonotypes between healthy human individuals. General study findings and limits: The sharing of about 5% of naive CD4 clonotypes was seen across a handful of donors.

Caucasian adults residing in Nashville, Tennessee made up all the donors. Researchers reported that CD8 memory united CD45RO+ cells with CCR7-negative CD45RA+ TemRA cells. As concerns this clone: Its target is not known.

Per germline, CDR1 MDHEN and CDR2 SYDVKM. The CDR3 runs 11 residues. V was trimmed by 11 bases and J by 5 bases, leaving 10 bases between them. Original handling: With immunoSEQ giving junction-only sequences and no quality scores, filtering differed. Clones were sequenced by immunoSEQ multiplex PCR, and TCRdb holds only the in-frame ones, with some missing. V, J and clone size derive from that table, while D and trimming were established from the DNA sequence. The sample shows 100,000 to 120,000 clones, 68% of them seen only once. The receptor's source is a woman in her twenties or thirties in good health. The chain employs TRBV28 and TRBJ2-4; D gene unclear. Specimen: memory CD8+ T cells sorted from blood. Subset noted: CD45RO+ cells pooled with CCR7-negative TemRA cells. CDR3 sequence: CAGLKENIQYF. The CDR3 DNA is TGTGCCGGGCTAAAGGAAAACATTCAGTACTTC.